This record looks at one TCR beta chain sequence and its context. Combining iRepertoire HTBI primers with Arm-PCR of CDR3 regions, the authors built TCR beta libraries. MiXCR, applied by TCRdb to the multiplex PCR reads, yields one record per CDR3 protein. The sample yields a few hundred thousand distinct CDR3 sequences, approximately 23% seen once. Time point specified: persistent/refractory GD, antithyroid drugs over 5 years with positive TRAb. There was RNA extracted from PBMCs, and the TCR library was made from it. Guidelines of the American Thyroid Association were used to diagnose Graves' disease. Trimming took off 3 bases at V and 2 bases at J, with 6 bases between the two ends. This CDR3 is 13 amino acids long. Germline V lookup: CDR1 SGHTA, CDR2 FQGNSA. This sample stems from a study of regulatory T cells in long-lasting Graves disease.

Sequenced material: peripheral blood mononuclear cells (PBMCs), taken when the disease was refractory, from a patient treated with antithyroid drugs. The J gene is TRBJ2-3, the V gene TRBV7-2; no definite D call. This receptor was obtained from a female donor with Graves disease. For the CDR3, the DNA is TGTGCCAGCAGCTTGCAGCTCACAGATACGCAGTATTTT. Translation gives CASSLQLTDTQYF.